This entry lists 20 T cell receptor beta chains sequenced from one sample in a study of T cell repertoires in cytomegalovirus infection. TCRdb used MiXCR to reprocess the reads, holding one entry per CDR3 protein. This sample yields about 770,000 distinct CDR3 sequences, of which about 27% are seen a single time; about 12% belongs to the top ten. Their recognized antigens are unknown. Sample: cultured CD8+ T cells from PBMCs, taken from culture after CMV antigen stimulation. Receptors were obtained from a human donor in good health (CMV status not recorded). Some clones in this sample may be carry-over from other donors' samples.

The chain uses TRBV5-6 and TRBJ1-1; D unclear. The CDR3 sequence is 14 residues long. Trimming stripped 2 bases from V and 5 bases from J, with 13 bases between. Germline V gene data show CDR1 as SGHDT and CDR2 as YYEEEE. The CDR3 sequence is CASSFDIGGTEAFF. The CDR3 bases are TGTGCCAGCAGCTTCGACATTGGTGGGACTGAAGCTTTCTTT.

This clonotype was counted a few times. The CDR3, as DNA: TGTGCCAGCAGGGATAGCGGGGGTGTGGTGGATACGCAGTATTTT. This codes for CASRDSGGVVDTQYF. The chain combines TRBV6-1 with TRBJ2-3; 9 bases match TRBD2. This CDR3 contains 15 residues. Germline lookup yields CDR1 MNHNS and CDR2 SASEGT. The junction had 10 bases not matched to a gene; V was cut back by 6 bases and J by 6 bases.

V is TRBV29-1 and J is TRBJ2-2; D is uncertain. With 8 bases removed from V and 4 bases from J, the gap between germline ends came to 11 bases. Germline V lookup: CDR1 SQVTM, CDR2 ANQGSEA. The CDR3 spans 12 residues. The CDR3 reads CSRTRVTGELFF. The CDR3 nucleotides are TGCAGCCGAACCCGGGTCACCGGGGAGCTGTTTTTT.

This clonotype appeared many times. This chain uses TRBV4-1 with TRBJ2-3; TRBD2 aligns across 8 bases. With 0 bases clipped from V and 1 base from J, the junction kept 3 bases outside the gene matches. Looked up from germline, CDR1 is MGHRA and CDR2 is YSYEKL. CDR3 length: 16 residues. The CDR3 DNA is TGCGCCAGCAGCCAAGATAGCGGGGTCCGCACAGATACGCAGTATTTT. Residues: CASSQDSGVRTDTQYF.

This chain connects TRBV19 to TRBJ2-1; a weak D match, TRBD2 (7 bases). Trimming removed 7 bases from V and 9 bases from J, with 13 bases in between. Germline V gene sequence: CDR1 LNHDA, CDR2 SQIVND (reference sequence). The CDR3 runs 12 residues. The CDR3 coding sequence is TGTGCCAGTACCATAGGGGGGGGTGAGCAGTTCTTC. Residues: CASTIGGGEQFF.

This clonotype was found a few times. CDR3 in DNA: TGCGCCAGCAGCCAAGGACCGACTAGCGGGGATTACAATGAGCAGTTCTTC. Amino acid sequence: CASSQGPTSGDYNEQFF. The V call is TRBV4-1, the J call TRBJ2-1; TRBD2 matches at 11 bases. CDR1 and CDR2 (germline): MGHRA, YSYEKL. V shed 1 base and J 4 bases; nucleotides not matched to a gene: 6. The CDR3 runs to 17 residues.

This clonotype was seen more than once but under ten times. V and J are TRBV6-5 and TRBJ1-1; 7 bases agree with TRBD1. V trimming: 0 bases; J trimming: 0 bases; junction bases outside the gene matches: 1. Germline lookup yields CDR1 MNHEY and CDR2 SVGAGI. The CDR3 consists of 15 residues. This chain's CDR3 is CASSYSTGLNTEAFF. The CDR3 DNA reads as TGTGCCAGCAGTTACTCGACAGGGCTGAACACTGAAGCTTTCTTT.

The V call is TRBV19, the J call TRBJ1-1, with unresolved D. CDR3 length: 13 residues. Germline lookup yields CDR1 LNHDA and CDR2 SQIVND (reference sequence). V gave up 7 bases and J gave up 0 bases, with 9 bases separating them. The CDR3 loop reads CASKGLMNTEAFF. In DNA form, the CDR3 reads TGTGCCAGTAAAGGACTTATGAACACTGAAGCTTTCTTT.

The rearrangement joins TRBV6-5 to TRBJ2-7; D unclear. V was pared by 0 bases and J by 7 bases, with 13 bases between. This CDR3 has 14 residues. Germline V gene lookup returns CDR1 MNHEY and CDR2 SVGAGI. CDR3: CASSYSPGLGEQYF. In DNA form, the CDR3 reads TGTGCCAGCAGTTACTCGCCAGGTTTGGGGGAGCAGTACTTC.

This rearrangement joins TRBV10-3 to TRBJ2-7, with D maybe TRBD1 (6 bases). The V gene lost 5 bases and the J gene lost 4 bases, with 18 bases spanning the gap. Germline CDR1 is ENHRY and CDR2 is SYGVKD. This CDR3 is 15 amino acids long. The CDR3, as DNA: TGTGCCATCAGTCCCACAGGGATGGAGGTTTACGAGCAGTACGTC. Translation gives CAISPTGMEVYEQYV.

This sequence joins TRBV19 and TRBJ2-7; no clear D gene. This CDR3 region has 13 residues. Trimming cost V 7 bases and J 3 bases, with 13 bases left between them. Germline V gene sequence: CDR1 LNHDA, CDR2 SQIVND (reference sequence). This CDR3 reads CASKDLTGYEQYF. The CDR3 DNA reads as TGTGCCAGTAAGGACCTCACGGGCTACGAGCAGTACTTC. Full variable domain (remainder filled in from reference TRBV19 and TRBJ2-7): DGGITQSPKYLFRKEGQNVTLSCEQNLNHDAMYWYRQDPGQGLRLIYYSQIVNDFQKGDIAEGYSVSREKKESFPLTVTSAQKNPTAFYLCASKDLTGYEQYFGPGTRLTVT.

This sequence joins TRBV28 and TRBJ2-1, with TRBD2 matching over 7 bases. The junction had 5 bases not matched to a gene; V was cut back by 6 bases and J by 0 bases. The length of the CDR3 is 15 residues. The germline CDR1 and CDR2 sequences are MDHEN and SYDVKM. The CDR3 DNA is TGTGCCAGCAGAGCCAGCGGGGACTCCTACAATGAGCAGTTCTTC. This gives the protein CASRASGDSYNEQFF. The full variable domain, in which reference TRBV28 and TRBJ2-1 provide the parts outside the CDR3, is DVKVTQSSRYLVKRTGEKVFLECVQDMDHENMFWYRQDPGLGLRLIYFSYDVKMKEKGDIPEGYSVSREKKERFSLILESASTNQTSMYLCASRASGDSYNEQFFGPGTRLTVL.

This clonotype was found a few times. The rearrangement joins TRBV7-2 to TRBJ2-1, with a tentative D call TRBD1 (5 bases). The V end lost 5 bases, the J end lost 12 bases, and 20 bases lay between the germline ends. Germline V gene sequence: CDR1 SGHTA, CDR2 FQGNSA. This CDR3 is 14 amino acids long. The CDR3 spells CASSTPTGPIGQFF. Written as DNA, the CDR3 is TGTGCCAGCAGCACGCCCACAGGACCCATAGGGCAGTTCTTC.

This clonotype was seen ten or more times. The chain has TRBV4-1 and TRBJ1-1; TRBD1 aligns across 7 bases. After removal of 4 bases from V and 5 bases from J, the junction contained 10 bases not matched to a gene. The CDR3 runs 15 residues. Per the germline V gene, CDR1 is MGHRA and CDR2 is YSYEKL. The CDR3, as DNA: TGCGCCAGCAGCCCAAATGTCAGGGGGGATACTGAAGCTTTCTTT. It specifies CASSPNVRGDTEAFF.

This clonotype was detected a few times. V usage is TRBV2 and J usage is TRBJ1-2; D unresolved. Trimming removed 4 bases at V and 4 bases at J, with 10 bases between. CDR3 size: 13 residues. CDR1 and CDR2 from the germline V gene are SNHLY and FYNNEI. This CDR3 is CASSGRPIYGYTF. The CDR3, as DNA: TGTGCCAGCAGTGGCCGGCCGATCTATGGCTACACCTTC.

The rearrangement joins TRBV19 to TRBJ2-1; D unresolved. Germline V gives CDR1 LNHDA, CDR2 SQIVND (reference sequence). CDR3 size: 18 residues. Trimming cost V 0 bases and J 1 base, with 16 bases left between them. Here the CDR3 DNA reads TGTGCCAGTAGTATAGATGGGTTGACCATCCCGTCCTACAATGAGCAGTTCTTC. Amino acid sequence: CASSIDGLTIPSYNEQFF. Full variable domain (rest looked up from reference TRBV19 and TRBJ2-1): DGGITQSPKYLFRKEGQNVTLSCEQNLNHDAMYWYRQDPGQGLRLIYYSQIVNDFQKGDIAEGYSVSREKKESFPLTVTSAQKNPTAFYLCASSIDGLTIPSYNEQFFGPGTRLTVL.

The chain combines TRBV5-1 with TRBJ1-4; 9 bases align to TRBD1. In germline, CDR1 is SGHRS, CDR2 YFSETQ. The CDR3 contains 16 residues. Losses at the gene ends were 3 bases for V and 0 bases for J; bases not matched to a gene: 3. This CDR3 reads CASSWDRDSTNEKLFF. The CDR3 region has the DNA TGCGCCAGCAGCTGGGACAGGGATTCAACTAATGAAAAACTGTTTTTT. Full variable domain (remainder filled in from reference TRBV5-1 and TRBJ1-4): KAGVTQTPRYLIKTRGQQVTLSCSPISGHRSVSWYQQTPGQGLQFLFEYFSETQRNKGNFPGRFSGRQFSNSRSEMNVSTLELGDSALYLCASSWDRDSTNEKLFFGSGTQLSVL.

CDR3 in amino acids: CSVEFPGDTIYF. The CDR3 coding sequence is TGCAGCGTTGAATTCCCAGGAGACACCATATATTTT. The rearrangement joins TRBV29-1 to TRBJ1-3; D unclear. This CDR3 has 12 amino acids. Germline V lookup: CDR1 SQVTM, CDR2 ANQGSEA. V lost 2 bases to trimming and J lost 8 bases, with 10 bases between them.

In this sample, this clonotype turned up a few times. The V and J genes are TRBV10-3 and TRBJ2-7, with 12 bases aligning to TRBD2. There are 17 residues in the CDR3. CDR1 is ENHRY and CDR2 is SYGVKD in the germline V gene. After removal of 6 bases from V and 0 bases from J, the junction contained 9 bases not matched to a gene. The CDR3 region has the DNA TGTGCCATCAGCAAGACTAGCGGGGGCCATATCTCCTACGAGCAGTACTTC. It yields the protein CAISKTSGGHISYEQYF.

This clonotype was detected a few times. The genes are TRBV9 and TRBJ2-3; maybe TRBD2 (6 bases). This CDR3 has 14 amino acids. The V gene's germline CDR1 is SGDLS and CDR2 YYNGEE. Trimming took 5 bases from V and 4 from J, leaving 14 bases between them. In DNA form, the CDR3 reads TGTGCCAGCAGTGACGGCGGGATCGCAGATACGCAGTATTTT. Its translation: CASSDGGIADTQYF.